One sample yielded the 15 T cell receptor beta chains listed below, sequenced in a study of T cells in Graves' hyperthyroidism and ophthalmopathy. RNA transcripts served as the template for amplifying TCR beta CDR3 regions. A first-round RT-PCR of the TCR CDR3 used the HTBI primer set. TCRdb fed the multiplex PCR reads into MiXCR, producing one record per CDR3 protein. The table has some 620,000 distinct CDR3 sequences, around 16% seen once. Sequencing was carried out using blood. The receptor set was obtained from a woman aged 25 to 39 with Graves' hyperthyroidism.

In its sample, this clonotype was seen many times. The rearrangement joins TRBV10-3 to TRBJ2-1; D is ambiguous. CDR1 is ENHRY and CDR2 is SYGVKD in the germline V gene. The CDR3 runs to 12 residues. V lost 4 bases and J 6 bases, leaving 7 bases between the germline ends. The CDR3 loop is CAISASLNEQFF. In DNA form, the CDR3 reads TGTGCCATCAGTGCTAGTCTCAATGAGCAGTTCTTC.

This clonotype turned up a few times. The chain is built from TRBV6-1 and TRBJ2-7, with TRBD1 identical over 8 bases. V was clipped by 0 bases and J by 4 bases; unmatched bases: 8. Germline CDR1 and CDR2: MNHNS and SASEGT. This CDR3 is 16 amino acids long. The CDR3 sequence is CASSEAQDRDEYEQYF. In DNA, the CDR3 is TGTGCCAGCAGTGAAGCGCAGGACAGGGATGAATACGAGCAGTACTTC.

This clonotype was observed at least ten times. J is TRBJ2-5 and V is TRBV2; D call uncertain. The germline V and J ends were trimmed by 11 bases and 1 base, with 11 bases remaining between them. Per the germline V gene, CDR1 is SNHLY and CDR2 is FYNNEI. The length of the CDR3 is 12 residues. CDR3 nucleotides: TGTGCCGCCCAGGCGATCCAAGAGACCCAGTACTTC. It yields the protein CAAQAIQETQYF.

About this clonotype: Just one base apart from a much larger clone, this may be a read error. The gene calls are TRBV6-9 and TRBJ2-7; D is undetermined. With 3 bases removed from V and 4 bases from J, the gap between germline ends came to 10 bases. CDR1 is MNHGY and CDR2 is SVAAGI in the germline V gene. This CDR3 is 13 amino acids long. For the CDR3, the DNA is TGTGCCAGCAGTTACTCGTATGGGTACGAGCAGTACTTC. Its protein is CASSYSYGYEQYF.

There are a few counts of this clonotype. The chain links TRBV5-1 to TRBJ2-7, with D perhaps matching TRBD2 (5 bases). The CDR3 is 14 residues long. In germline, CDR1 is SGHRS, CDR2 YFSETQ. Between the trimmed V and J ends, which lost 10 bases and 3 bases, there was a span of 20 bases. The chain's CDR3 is CAGMSGDVGYEQYF. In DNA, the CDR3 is TGCGCCGGCATGTCCGGGGATGTAGGCTACGAGCAGTACTTC.

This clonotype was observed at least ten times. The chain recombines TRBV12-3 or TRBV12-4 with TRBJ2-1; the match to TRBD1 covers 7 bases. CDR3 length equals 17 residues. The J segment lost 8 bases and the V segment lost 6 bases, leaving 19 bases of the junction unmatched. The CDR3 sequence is CASSRDGVRGFAHEQFF. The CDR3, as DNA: TGTGCCAGCAGCCGTGATGGGGTCAGGGGGTTCGCACATGAGCAGTTCTTC.

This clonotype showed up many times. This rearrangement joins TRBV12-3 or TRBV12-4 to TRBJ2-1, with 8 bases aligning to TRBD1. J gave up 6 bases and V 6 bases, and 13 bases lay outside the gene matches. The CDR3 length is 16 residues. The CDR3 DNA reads TGTGCCAGCAGCGATGCAACAGGGGGAAGGGGCAATGAGCAGTTCTTC. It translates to CASSDATGGRGNEQFF.

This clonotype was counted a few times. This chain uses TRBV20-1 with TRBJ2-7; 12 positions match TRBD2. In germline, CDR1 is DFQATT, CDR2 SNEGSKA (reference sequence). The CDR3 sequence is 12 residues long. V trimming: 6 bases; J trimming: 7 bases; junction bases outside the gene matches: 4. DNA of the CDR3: TGCAGTGCCGTTGGACTAGCGGGAGAGCAGTACTTC. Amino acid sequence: CSAVGLAGEQYF.

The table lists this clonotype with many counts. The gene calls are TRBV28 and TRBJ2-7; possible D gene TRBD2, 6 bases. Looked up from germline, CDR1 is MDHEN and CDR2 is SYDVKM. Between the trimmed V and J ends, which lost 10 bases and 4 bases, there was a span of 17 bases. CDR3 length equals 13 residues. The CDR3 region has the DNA TGTGCCACCAAAACGGAGGGGTGGTACGAGCAGTACTTC. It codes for CATKTEGWYEQYF.

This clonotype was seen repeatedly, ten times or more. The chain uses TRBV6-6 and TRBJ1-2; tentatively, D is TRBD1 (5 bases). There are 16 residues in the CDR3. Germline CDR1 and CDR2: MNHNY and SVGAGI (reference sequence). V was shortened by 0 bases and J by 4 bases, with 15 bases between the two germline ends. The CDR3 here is CASSYSNHRPLYGYTF. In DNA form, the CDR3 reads TGTGCCAGCAGTTACTCGAATCACAGGCCACTCTATGGCTACACCTTC.

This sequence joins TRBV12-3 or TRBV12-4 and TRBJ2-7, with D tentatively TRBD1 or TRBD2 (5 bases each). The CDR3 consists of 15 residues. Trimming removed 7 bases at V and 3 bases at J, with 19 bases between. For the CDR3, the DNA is TGTGCCAGCACTCATGAGGGGAGACTCAACTACGAGCAGTACTTC. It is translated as CASTHEGRLNYEQYF.

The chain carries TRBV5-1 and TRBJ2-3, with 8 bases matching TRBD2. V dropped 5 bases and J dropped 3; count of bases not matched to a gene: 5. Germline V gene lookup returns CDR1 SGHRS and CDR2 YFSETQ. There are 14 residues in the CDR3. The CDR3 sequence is CASSREGATDTQYF. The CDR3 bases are TGCGCCAGCAGTCGGGAGGGTGCGACAGATACGCAGTATTTT.

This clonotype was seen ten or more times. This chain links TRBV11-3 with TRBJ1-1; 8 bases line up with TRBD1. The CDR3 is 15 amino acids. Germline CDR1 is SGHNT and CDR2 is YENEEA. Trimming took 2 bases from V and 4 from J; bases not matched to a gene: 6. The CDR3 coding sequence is TGTGCCAGCAGCTTACGTACAGGGGGAAGCACTGAAGCTTTCTTT. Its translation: CASSLRTGGSTEAFF.

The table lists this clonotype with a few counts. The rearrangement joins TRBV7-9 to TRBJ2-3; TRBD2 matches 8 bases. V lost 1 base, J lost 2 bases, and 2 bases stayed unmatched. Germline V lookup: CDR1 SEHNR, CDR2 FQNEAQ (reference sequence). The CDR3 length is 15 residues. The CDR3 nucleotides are TGTGCCAGCAGCTTAGTTAGCGGGAACACAGATACGCAGTATTTT. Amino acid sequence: CASSLVSGNTDTQYF.

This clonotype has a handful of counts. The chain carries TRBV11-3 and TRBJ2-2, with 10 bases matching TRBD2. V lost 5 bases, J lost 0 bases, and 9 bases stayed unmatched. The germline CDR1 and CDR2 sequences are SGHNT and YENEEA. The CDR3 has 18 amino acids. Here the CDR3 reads CASSQRLAGIANTGELFF. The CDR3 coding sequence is TGTGCCAGCAGCCAAAGACTAGCGGGTATCGCGAACACCGGGGAGCTGTTTTTT.